This T cell receptor (beta chain) was sequenced during a study of blood T cell repertoires in COVID-19. Study-level background: The United States, Italy and Spain were the sources of the acute and convalescent COVID-19 samples. T cells, B-cell-depleted T cells, or PBMCs provided the cDNA or gDNA that served as material.

In the study's own analysis: The authors estimated nucleated cell counts from reference gene primer amplification. Generated by immunoSEQ multiplex PCR, the TCRdb table keeps only in-frame clones and is missing some. V and J calls plus clone size are reproduced from that table; the DNA served to infer D and trimming. The sample yields approximately 31,000 clones, 80% to 90% seen once. The CDR3 runs to 14 residues. CDR1 and CDR2 (germline): SGHRS, YFSETQ. The germline V and J ends were trimmed by 4 bases and 3 bases, with 11 bases remaining between them. The source material was peripheral blood. The chain uses TRBV5-1 and TRBJ2-1; D gene uncertain. This sequence originates from a woman older than 75 with active or convalescent COVID-19. The CDR3 sequence: CASSRDTNYNEQFF. Written as DNA, the CDR3 is TGCGCCAGCAGCCGAGACACAAACTACAATGAGCAGTTCTTC.